A selection of T cell receptor beta chains follows, all from one sample in a study of blood T cell repertoires in COVID-19. Sequencing was performed with immunoSEQ multiplex PCR; in TCRdb, only in-frame clones are kept and a portion is missing. The sample consists of fewer than 250,000 clones, around 80% of them appearing once. The sequenced sample was peripheral blood. The origin of the receptors is a human donor in a cohort sampled during active COVID-19. CDR3s include the opening cysteine and the closing phenylalanine or tryptophan. Fields, in order: V gene, D gene, J gene, clone size, CDR3 DNA, CDR3 protein. The D gene is left open where the match is weak. A clone size is listed for some rows: how often the clone was seen (once, few, many), or a class if it is expanded.

v_gene: TRBV27; d_gene: -; j_gene: TRBJ2-7; abundance: -; CDR3nt: TGTGCCAGCACTCAGGGGTACGAGCAGTACTTC; CDR3aa: CASTQGYEQYF
v_gene: TRBV6-5; d_gene: -; j_gene: TRBJ1-1; abundance: -; CDR3nt: TGTGCCAGCCGCTTACAGAGTTCAAACACTGAAGCTTTCTTT; CDR3aa: CASRLQSSNTEAFF
v_gene: TRBV7-2; d_gene: -; j_gene: TRBJ2-5; abundance: -; CDR3nt: TGTGCCAGCAGCTTCCGGTGGGAGACCCAGTACTTC; CDR3aa: CASSFRWETQYF
v_gene: TRBV2; d_gene: -; j_gene: TRBJ2-1; abundance: -; CDR3nt: TGTGCCAGCAGTGAACGACAGGGACTTGGGAATGAGCAGTTCTTC; CDR3aa: CASSERQGLGNEQFF
v_gene: TRBV25-1; d_gene: TRBD1; j_gene: TRBJ2-5; abundance: -; CDR3nt: TGTGCCAGCAGTGAGAAAGAGGGGGCTGGAACAGGTTTGAGGACCCAGTACTTC; CDR3aa: CASSEKEGAGTGLRTQYF
v_gene: TRBV15; d_gene: -; j_gene: TRBJ2-2; abundance: -; CDR3nt: TGTGCCACCAGCAGAGGACTCGAACTTGGCGGGGAGCTGTTTTTT; CDR3aa: CATSRGLELGGELFF
v_gene: TRBV7-8; d_gene: -; j_gene: TRBJ1-1; abundance: -; CDR3nt: TGTGCCAGCAGCTCGAGCCAAGGGAATTATTGGGGGGGCACTGAAGCTTTCTTT; CDR3aa: CASSSSQGNYWGGTEAFF
v_gene: TRBV12-3/TRBV12-4; d_gene: -; j_gene: TRBJ2-7; abundance: few; CDR3nt: TGTGCCAGCAGTTTAGCGGAGAGCTACGAGCAGTACTTC; CDR3aa: CASSLAESYEQYF
v_gene: TRBV2; d_gene: -; j_gene: TRBJ1-4; abundance: -; CDR3nt: TGTGCCAGCATTAGGAGATATAATGAAAAACTGTTTTTT; CDR3aa: CASIRRYNEKLFF
v_gene: TRBV3-1/TRBV3-2; d_gene: TRBD2; j_gene: TRBJ2-3; abundance: once; CDR3nt: TGTGCCAGCAGCCAAGATACGGGGGGGAAGAGGTATTTT; CDR3aa: CASSQDTGGKRYF
v_gene: TRBV24-1; d_gene: -; j_gene: TRBJ1-5; abundance: -; CDR3nt: TGTGCCACCATCGCAGGGGGCAATCAGCCCCAGCATTTT; CDR3aa: CATIAGGNQPQHF
v_gene: TRBV5-1; d_gene: TRBD1; j_gene: TRBJ2-3; abundance: -; CDR3nt: TGCGCCAGCAGCGGGGCACAGGGGAACGAAGATACGCAGTATTTT; CDR3aa: CASSGAQGNEDTQYF
v_gene: TRBV5-4; d_gene: -; j_gene: TRBJ2-2; abundance: -; CDR3nt: TGCTCCACAGGGCCCAACACCGGGGAGCTGTTTTTT; CDR3aa: CSTGPNTGELFF
v_gene: TRBV18; d_gene: -; j_gene: TRBJ1-1; abundance: -; CDR3nt: TGTGCCAGCTCACTCGGACAGCCTATGAACACTGAAGCTTTCTTT; CDR3aa: CASSLGQPMNTEAFF
v_gene: TRBV6-6; d_gene: -; j_gene: TRBJ1-5; abundance: many; CDR3nt: TGTGCCAGCAGTTACGGAGATCAGCCCCAGCATTTT; CDR3aa: CASSYGDQPQHF
v_gene: TRBV27; d_gene: -; j_gene: TRBJ2-5; abundance: -; CDR3nt: TGTGCCAGCAATATCTTCGATCGGACGGGAAAAGAGACCCAGTACTTC; CDR3aa: CASNIFDRTGKETQYF
v_gene: TRBV5-1; d_gene: -; j_gene: TRBJ2-3; abundance: -; CDR3nt: TGCGCCAGCAGCCCAGGACAGTGGACAGATACGCAGTATTTT; CDR3aa: CASSPGQWTDTQYF
v_gene: TRBV28; d_gene: TRBD1; j_gene: TRBJ2-7; abundance: -; CDR3nt: TGTGCCAGCAGAGCTCCGGGACAGGCTCTATACGAGCAGTACTTC; CDR3aa: CASRAPGQALYEQYF
v_gene: TRBV5-4; d_gene: -; j_gene: TRBJ1-2; abundance: -; CDR3nt: TGTGCCAGCAGCTATTTGGGGGAGGGCAGGGATGGAGGCTACACCTTC; CDR3aa: CASSYLGEGRDGGYTF
v_gene: TRBV19; d_gene: TRBD1; j_gene: TRBJ1-4; abundance: -; CDR3nt: TGTGCCAGTAGTATCGTCAGGGGGTGGAATGAAAAACTGTTTTTT; CDR3aa: CASSIVRGWNEKLFF
v_gene: TRBV3-1/TRBV3-2; d_gene: TRBD1; j_gene: TRBJ2-7; abundance: once; CDR3nt: TGTGCCAGCAGCCCCCGGACAGGTTTGCACGAGCAGTACTTC; CDR3aa: CASSPRTGLHEQYF
v_gene: TRBV7-9; d_gene: -; j_gene: TRBJ2-3; abundance: -; CDR3nt: TGTGCCAGCAGCTTAGCGGGAGGCACAGATACGCAGTATTTT; CDR3aa: CASSLAGGTDTQYF
v_gene: TRBV14; d_gene: -; j_gene: TRBJ1-2; abundance: -; CDR3nt: TGTGCCAGCAGCCAAGCCCAGGGGACCTATGGCTACACCTTC; CDR3aa: CASSQAQGTYGYTF
v_gene: TRBV5-1; d_gene: -; j_gene: TRBJ2-6; abundance: -; CDR3nt: TGCGCCAGCAGCTTCACGGTCTCTGGGGCCAACGTCCTGACTTTC; CDR3aa: CASSFTVSGANVLTF
v_gene: TRBV21-1; d_gene: -; j_gene: TRBJ1-4; abundance: -; CDR3nt: TGTGCCAGCAGCAAAAGAAACAGGGGGGAAAAACTGTTTTTT; CDR3aa: CASSKRNRGEKLFF
v_gene: TRBV28; d_gene: TRBD2; j_gene: TRBJ2-1; abundance: -; CDR3nt: TGTGCCAGCAGTACTTTAGCGGGAGGGCCTATAGTATTCAATGAGCAGTTCTTC; CDR3aa: CASSTLAGGPIVFNEQFF
v_gene: TRBV7-2; d_gene: TRBD1; j_gene: TRBJ2-6; abundance: -; CDR3nt: TGTGCCAGCAGCCCGCGGCGGACAGGGATCTTCGGGGCCAACGTCCTGACTTTC; CDR3aa: CASSPRRTGIFGANVLTF
v_gene: TRBV10-3; d_gene: TRBD1; j_gene: TRBJ1-5; abundance: -; CDR3nt: TGTGCCATCAGTACCGGACAGGGAGGTCAGCCCCAGCATTTT; CDR3aa: CAISTGQGGQPQHF
v_gene: TRBV2; d_gene: TRBD1; j_gene: TRBJ2-3; abundance: -; CDR3nt: TGTGCCAGCAGTGATGGGGACAGGGGTTATACGCAGTATTTT; CDR3aa: CASSDGDRGYTQYF
v_gene: TRBV2; d_gene: -; j_gene: TRBJ1-1; abundance: -; CDR3nt: TGTGCCAGCAGTGTAGAGAGCAGGCCCGCCACTGAAGCTTTCTTT; CDR3aa: CASSVESRPATEAFF
v_gene: TRBV5-1; d_gene: TRBD2; j_gene: TRBJ2-1; abundance: -; CDR3nt: TGCGCCAGCAGCCTGCGTTTGGGGGGGATATACAATGAGCAGTTCTTC; CDR3aa: CASSLRLGGIYNEQFF
v_gene: TRBV7-2; d_gene: -; j_gene: TRBJ2-5; abundance: -; CDR3nt: TGTGCCAGCAGGTCCCGACTCACTGAAGAGACCCAGTACTTC; CDR3aa: CASRSRLTEETQYF
v_gene: TRBV19; d_gene: TRBD1; j_gene: TRBJ2-3; abundance: few; CDR3nt: TGTGCCAGTAGTATCCCAACAGGGGGCGTCCAAACGCAGTATTTT; CDR3aa: CASSIPTGGVQTQYF
v_gene: TRBV9; d_gene: TRBD1; j_gene: TRBJ1-3; abundance: -; CDR3nt: TGTGCCAGCAGCCCCTATTTTCCCCGAACAGGGGCCGGGGACACCATATATTTT; CDR3aa: CASSPYFPRTGAGDTIYF
v_gene: TRBV7-9; d_gene: TRBD2; j_gene: TRBJ2-3; abundance: once; CDR3nt: TGTGCCAGCAGCTTGACTAGCGGAACCACAGATACGCAGTATTTT; CDR3aa: CASSLTSGTTDTQYF
v_gene: TRBV5-1; d_gene: -; j_gene: TRBJ1-6; abundance: -; CDR3nt: TGCGCCAGCAAACCTGACAGCGGGTTTTCACCCCTCCACTTT; CDR3aa: CASKPDSGFSPLHF
v_gene: TRBV28; d_gene: -; j_gene: TRBJ2-5; abundance: once; CDR3nt: TGTGCCAGCAGTTTATACCAGGTTCGGAAGACCCAGTACTTC; CDR3aa: CASSLYQVRKTQYF
v_gene: TRBV9; d_gene: TRBD1; j_gene: TRBJ1-1; abundance: -; CDR3nt: TGTGCCAGCAGCCCCACGGGACAGCGGAACACTGAAGCTTTCTTT; CDR3aa: CASSPTGQRNTEAFF
v_gene: TRBV30; d_gene: -; j_gene: TRBJ2-2; abundance: -; CDR3nt: TGTGCCTGGAGAGCCACTCGATCCGGGGAGCTGTTTTTT; CDR3aa: CAWRATRSGELFF
v_gene: TRBV23-1; d_gene: -; j_gene: TRBJ2-7; abundance: -; CDR3nt: TGCGCCAGCACCCAGGGCTCCTACGAGCAGTACTTC; CDR3aa: CASTQGSYEQYF
v_gene: TRBV15; d_gene: TRBD1; j_gene: TRBJ2-3; abundance: -; CDR3nt: TGTGCCACCAGCAGTAGACAGGGGACCGTCGCAGATACGCAGTATTTT; CDR3aa: CATSSRQGTVADTQYF
v_gene: TRBV18; d_gene: TRBD1; j_gene: TRBJ1-2; abundance: -; CDR3nt: TGTGCCAGCTCACCCCCCGGGACAGGGGGACCGAACACCTTC; CDR3aa: CASSPPGTGGPNTF
v_gene: TRBV12-3/TRBV12-4; d_gene: TRBD1; j_gene: TRBJ1-1; abundance: -; CDR3nt: TGTGCCAGCAGTTTCGACCCGACAGGGGAGGCTTTCTTT; CDR3aa: CASSFDPTGEAFF
v_gene: TRBV24-1; d_gene: -; j_gene: TRBJ1-2; abundance: -; CDR3nt: TGTGCCACCAGTGAGGGTGGGGCCCCTGAATTCGATGGCTACACCTTC; CDR3aa: CATSEGGAPEFDGYTF
v_gene: TRBV5-1; d_gene: -; j_gene: TRBJ2-1; abundance: -; CDR3nt: TGCGCCAGCTCGTCTAGTTTAAGGAATGAGCAGTTCTTC; CDR3aa: CASSSSLRNEQFF
v_gene: TRBV10-1; d_gene: TRBD2; j_gene: TRBJ2-3; abundance: -; CDR3nt: TGCGCCAGCATTAACTGGGTAAGGGGGCACAGGACTAGCGGGTGGAAATCCGGAGATACGCAGTATTTT; CDR3aa: CASINWVRGHRTSGWKSGDTQYF
v_gene: TRBV7-8; d_gene: TRBD2; j_gene: TRBJ2-1; abundance: -; CDR3nt: TGTGCCAGCAGCACAAACCCCGGACTAGCGGGCTACAATGAGCAGTTCTTC; CDR3aa: CASSTNPGLAGYNEQFF
v_gene: TRBV5-1; d_gene: -; j_gene: TRBJ2-3; abundance: once; CDR3nt: TGCGCCAGCAGCTTTGGGCTAGCTCGCACAGATACGCAGTATTTT; CDR3aa: CASSFGLARTDTQYF
v_gene: TRBV2; d_gene: -; j_gene: TRBJ1-1; abundance: -; CDR3nt: TGTGCCAGCAACCCCGGCAGGGCCATGAACACTGAAGCTTTCTTT; CDR3aa: CASNPGRAMNTEAFF